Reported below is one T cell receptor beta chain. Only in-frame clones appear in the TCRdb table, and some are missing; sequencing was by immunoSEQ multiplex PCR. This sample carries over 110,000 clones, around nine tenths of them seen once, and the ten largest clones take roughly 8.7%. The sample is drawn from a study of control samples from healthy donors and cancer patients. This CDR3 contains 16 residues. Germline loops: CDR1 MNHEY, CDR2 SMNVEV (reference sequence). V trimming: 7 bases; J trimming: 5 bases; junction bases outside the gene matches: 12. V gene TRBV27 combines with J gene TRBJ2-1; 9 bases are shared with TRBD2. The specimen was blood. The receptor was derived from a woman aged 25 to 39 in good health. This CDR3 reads CASILYSGSSHNEQFF. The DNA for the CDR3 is TGTGCCAGCATCCTATATAGCGGGAGTAGTCACAATGAGCAGTTCTTC.